The entry below gives a single TCR beta chain sequence along with its context. RNA transcripts gave rise to amplified TCR beta CDR3 regions. The TCR CDR3 first-round RT-PCR relied on the HTBI primer set. TCRdb re-called the multiplex PCR reads through MiXCR, storing one row per CDR3 protein. The sample shows approximately 520,000 distinct CDR3 sequences, under 25% of them seen only once. This CDR3 region has 14 residues. V dropped 2 bases and J dropped 7 bases, with 9 bases sitting between them. Germline V gene lookup returns CDR1 MNHEY and CDR2 SVGAGI. The study enrolled patients aged 18 to 65 with newly diagnosed hyperthyroidism of under 2 months' duration. Those patients with uncontrolled infection, other autoimmune disease, pregnancy or lactation were excluded. Fresh 10 ml peripheral blood yielded PBMCs. These data come from a study of T cells in Graves' hyperthyroidism and ophthalmopathy. Across the whole study: Staff took peripheral blood when the initial diagnosis was made, before any treatment began.

The sequenced material came from blood. This receptor was taken from a man between 18 and 29 years old with Graves' hyperthyroidism. The chain employs TRBV6-5 and TRBJ1-6; possible D gene TRBD1, 5 bases. Written as DNA, the CDR3 is TGTGCCAGCAGTTACCGGGACGTAAATTCACCCCTCCACTTT. Translated, it gives CASSYRDVNSPLHF.